This T cell receptor (beta chain) was retrieved from a study of T cell changes during pregnancy in multiple sclerosis. Assay used: immunoSEQ multiplex PCR; TCRdb lists only in-frame clones, some missing. The sample comprises around 86,000 clones, about 93% of which are singletons, and 1% rests with the top ten. The CDR3 contains 16 residues. CDR1 and CDR2 from the germline V gene are LNHDA and SQIVND (reference sequence). After removal of 4 bases from V and 0 bases from J, the junction contained 7 bases not matched to a gene. This sequence was found in a female donor with multiple sclerosis, enrolled in a pregnancy study. The sequencing used peripheral blood, collected in the first trimester of pregnancy. The chain couples TRBV19 to TRBJ1-2; 8 bases line up with TRBD1. The DNA of the CDR3 is TGTGCCAGTAGTACCCGGGACAGGAGTTCTAACTATGGCTACACCTTC. This sequence encodes CASSTRDRSSNYGYTF.